This is a list of T cell receptor beta chains from one sample in a study of blood T cell repertoires in COVID-19. Clones were read by immunoSEQ multiplex PCR, and TCRdb kept only the in-frame ones, dropping some. The sample holds roughly 180,000 clones, around 85% seen once. What was sequenced was peripheral blood. The receptors here all came from a man aged 55 to 70 with acute or convalescent COVID-19. CDR3s include the opening cysteine and the closing phenylalanine or tryptophan. Fields, in order: CDR3 DNA, CDR3 protein, D gene, clone size, J gene, V gene. The D gene is left open where the match is weak. Size tells how often a clone was seen (once, few, many) or the class of an expanded clone, and some rows leave it out.

DNA: TGTGCCAGCAGTTTAGGGGGCAGGAACACTGAAGCTTTCTTT
CDR3: CASSLGGRNTEAFF
D: -
size: -
J: TRBJ1-1
V: TRBV27

DNA: TGCGCCAGCAGCCAGCTCATGGCAGGCCCAAAGTACTATGGCTACACCTTC
CDR3: CASSQLMAGPKYYGYTF
D: -
size: -
J: TRBJ1-2
V: TRBV4-1

DNA: TGCGCCAGCAGACCATACCCAGGCTCCTACGAGCAGTACTTC
CDR3: CASRPYPGSYEQYF
D: -
size: -
J: TRBJ2-7
V: TRBV5-1

DNA: TGTGCCAGCAGCCCCTTAAACAGTGACTATGGCTACACCTTC
CDR3: CASSPLNSDYGYTF
D: -
size: once
J: TRBJ1-2
V: TRBV7-9

DNA: TGTGCCTGGAGTGCGGGAGATGCACCCCTCCACTTT
CDR3: CAWSAGDAPLHF
D: -
size: few
J: TRBJ1-6
V: TRBV30

DNA: TGCGCCAGCAGCTCCCGGGACAACCAAGAGACCCAGTACTTC
CDR3: CASSSRDNQETQYF
D: -
size: -
J: TRBJ2-5
V: TRBV5-1

DNA: TGTGCCAGCAGCTTAGATCTTGATTCACCCCTCCACTTT
CDR3: CASSLDLDSPLHF
D: -
size: -
J: TRBJ1-6
V: TRBV11-3

DNA: TGTGCCAGCAGCTTGGGGGCCTTGGGGCAGCCCCAGCATTTT
CDR3: CASSLGALGQPQHF
D: -
size: few
J: TRBJ1-5
V: TRBV7-2

DNA: TGTGCCAGTAGTATAGGGCCGGGAGTGAGGACTGAAGCTTTCTTT
CDR3: CASSIGPGVRTEAFF
D: -
size: -
J: TRBJ1-1
V: TRBV19

DNA: TGCGCCAGCAGCTTGCCTGGGACAGGGAGGGGAGATACGCAGTATTTT
CDR3: CASSLPGTGRGDTQYF
D: TRBD1
size: -
J: TRBJ2-3
V: TRBV5-1

DNA: TGTGCCTGGAGTTCTAGCGGTCTTGGGAGGAATGAGCAGTTCTTC
CDR3: CAWSSSGLGRNEQFF
D: TRBD2
size: -
J: TRBJ2-1
V: TRBV30

DNA: TGTGCCAGCAGTACGGGACTAAACGAGCAGTACTTC
CDR3: CASSTGLNEQYF
D: TRBD2
size: -
J: TRBJ2-7
V: TRBV27

DNA: TGTGCCAGCAGCTCCCGGGAGCCCTACGAGCAGTACTTC
CDR3: CASSSREPYEQYF
D: -
size: -
J: TRBJ2-7
V: TRBV7-9

DNA: TGCGCCAGCCCCCGAGGGTTCTCTGGAAACACCATATATTTT
CDR3: CASPRGFSGNTIYF
D: -
size: -
J: TRBJ1-3
V: TRBV23-1

DNA: TGTGCCAGCAAACAGACAGGCTTGGCTGAAGCTTTCTTT
CDR3: CASKQTGLAEAFF
D: -
size: -
J: TRBJ1-1
V: TRBV6-5

DNA: TGTGCCAGCAGTTACTCTAGCGGGAGGACAGATACGCAGTATTTT
CDR3: CASSYSSGRTDTQYF
D: TRBD2
size: -
J: TRBJ2-3
V: TRBV6-5

DNA: TGTGCCAGCAGCTTAGGTAGCGGGAGTATCGATACGCAGTATTTT
CDR3: CASSLGSGSIDTQYF
D: TRBD2
size: -
J: TRBJ2-3
V: TRBV11-1

DNA: TGTGCCACCAGCTCCCACCCCCAGGGGGTGATAGCTGAAGCTTTCTTT
CDR3: CATSSHPQGVIAEAFF
D: TRBD1
size: -
J: TRBJ1-1
V: TRBV15

DNA: TGCGCCAGCAGCTTGGACGGAGGGGACCAGCCCCAGCATTTT
CDR3: CASSLDGGDQPQHF
D: -
size: -
J: TRBJ1-5
V: TRBV5-1

DNA: TGTGCCATCAGTGAGTCGAGAGACAGGGCCCCCGCGTTGAGCAATCAGCCCCAGCATTTT
CDR3: CAISESRDRAPALSNQPQHF
D: TRBD1
size: -
J: TRBJ1-5
V: TRBV10-3

DNA: TGCGCCAGCCGGGACGACAGGGTGGGAACTGAAGCTTTCTTT
CDR3: CASRDDRVGTEAFF
D: TRBD1
size: few
J: TRBJ1-1
V: TRBV10-1

DNA: TGTGCCAGCAGCTTTGGGCGGAACACTGAAGCTTTCTTT
CDR3: CASSFGRNTEAFF
D: -
size: -
J: TRBJ1-1
V: TRBV7-3

DNA: TGTGCCAGCAGCCCGGGACAGGTCATCTATGGCTACACCTTC
CDR3: CASSPGQVIYGYTF
D: TRBD1
size: -
J: TRBJ1-2
V: TRBV5-4

DNA: TGTGCCAGAAGATCGGACAGATCTAATGAAAAACTGTTTTTT
CDR3: CARRSDRSNEKLFF
D: -
size: -
J: TRBJ1-4
V: TRBV5-3

DNA: TGTGCCAGCAGCTTCGGGAGGGGCCCTACCCCACATTATGAGCAGTTCTTC
CDR3: CASSFGRGPTPHYEQFF
D: TRBD2
size: -
J: TRBJ2-1
V: TRBV11-3

DNA: TGTGCCAGCAGCAATGTCTTGTACAATGAGCAGTTCTTC
CDR3: CASSNVLYNEQFF
D: -
size: -
J: TRBJ2-1
V: TRBV5-8

DNA: TGTGCCAGCAACATAGCGGGAGCGCGTACAGATACGCAGTATTTT
CDR3: CASNIAGARTDTQYF
D: TRBD2
size: -
J: TRBJ2-3
V: TRBV7-2

DNA: TGTGCCAGCAGCCAAGACAGTTTCGATCAGCCCCAGCATTTT
CDR3: CASSQDSFDQPQHF
D: -
size: -
J: TRBJ1-5
V: TRBV2

DNA: TGTGCCAGCAGTGAACGGGGGATCCCCGGGGAGCTGTTTTTT
CDR3: CASSERGIPGELFF
D: -
size: -
J: TRBJ2-2
V: TRBV6-1

DNA: TGTGCCAGTAGTAGCGACAGGGTATGGACCGGGGAGCTGTTTTTT
CDR3: CASSSDRVWTGELFF
D: TRBD1
size: -
J: TRBJ2-2
V: TRBV19

DNA: TGTGCCAGCAGTCCCTGGGGCTTCGGGCAGCCGAGCAATCAGCCCCAGCATTTT
CDR3: CASSPWGFGQPSNQPQHF
D: -
size: -
J: TRBJ1-5
V: TRBV28

DNA: TGTGCCAGCAGACAGGGATACACTGAAGCTTTCTTT
CDR3: CASRQGYTEAFF
D: -
size: -
J: TRBJ1-1
V: TRBV28

DNA: TGCGCCAGCAGCTTGAGCCCACAAGAGACCCAGTACTTC
CDR3: CASSLSPQETQYF
D: -
size: -
J: TRBJ2-5
V: TRBV5-1

DNA: TGTGCCTGGAGCTACACCGGGACACTGAGATCACCCCTCCACTTT
CDR3: CAWSYTGTLRSPLHF
D: -
size: -
J: TRBJ1-6
V: TRBV30

DNA: TGTGCCAGCAGCGTGGCGCCACAGGGGCTAGCGGGAACCTACGAGCAGTACTTC
CDR3: CASSVAPQGLAGTYEQYF
D: TRBD2
size: -
J: TRBJ2-7
V: TRBV9

DNA: TGTGCCAGCAACGGAGGAAGCTCCTATAATTCACCCCTCCACTTT
CDR3: CASNGGSSYNSPLHF
D: -
size: -
J: TRBJ1-6
V: TRBV6-6

DNA: TGTGCCACCAGCAGAGAATTGAGGTACACCGGGGAGCTGTTTTTT
CDR3: CATSRELRYTGELFF
D: -
size: few
J: TRBJ2-2
V: TRBV15

DNA: TGCGCCAGCAGCTTGTTTCTCGGTTCTAGGACTGAAGCTTTCTTT
CDR3: CASSLFLGSRTEAFF
D: -
size: -
J: TRBJ1-1
V: TRBV5-1

DNA: TGCAGCGCCGCGGGGGGGCCGAACACCGGGGAGCTGTTTTTT
CDR3: CSAAGGPNTGELFF
D: TRBD2
size: -
J: TRBJ2-2
V: TRBV29-1

DNA: TGCGCCAGCAGCTTGAGTCAGGGGCGGAACTATGGCTACACCTTC
CDR3: CASSLSQGRNYGYTF
D: -
size: -
J: TRBJ1-2
V: TRBV5-1

DNA: TGCAGCGTGTCCGACAGGATGAACACTGAAGCTTTCTTT
CDR3: CSVSDRMNTEAFF
D: -
size: -
J: TRBJ1-1
V: TRBV29-1

DNA: TGTGCCAGCAGCCAGGGACTAGCGCCTAGGTACAATGAGCAGTTCTTC
CDR3: CASSQGLAPRYNEQFF
D: TRBD2
size: -
J: TRBJ2-1
V: TRBV11-1

DNA: TGTGCCAGCAGTTCGAGCGGGAGGGGGAATGAGCAGTTCTTC
CDR3: CASSSSGRGNEQFF
D: TRBD2
size: -
J: TRBJ2-1
V: TRBV27

DNA: TGTGCCAGCAGTTCTGACAGGGGGTCGGTGTGGCCCCAGCATTTT
CDR3: CASSSDRGSVWPQHF
D: TRBD1
size: -
J: TRBJ1-5
V: TRBV6-2/TRBV6-3

DNA: TGTGCCACCAGTCCTCGGCAGGCCCCCTACGAGCAGTACTTC
CDR3: CATSPRQAPYEQYF
D: -
size: -
J: TRBJ2-7
V: TRBV24-1

DNA: TGTGCCAGCAGCTTCCCGGGACAGGGATCGAATTCACCCCTCCACTTT
CDR3: CASSFPGQGSNSPLHF
D: TRBD1
size: once
J: TRBJ1-6
V: TRBV7-2

DNA: TGTGCCAGCAGTGACCCGGGCACTGAAGCTTTCTTT
CDR3: CASSDPGTEAFF
D: -
size: -
J: TRBJ1-1
V: TRBV27

DNA: TGTGCCAGCAGCTTTAGGGGTGCGATTTCACCCCTCCACTTT
CDR3: CASSFRGAISPLHF
D: -
size: few
J: TRBJ1-6
V: TRBV11-2

DNA: TGTGCCAGCAGCCCCCAGGGGGGCATACCGGGGGAGCAGTACTTC
CDR3: CASSPQGGIPGEQYF
D: -
size: few
J: TRBJ2-7
V: TRBV5-4

DNA: TGTGCCAGCAGCCCTGGTAGGACAGGGGGAACTAATGAAAAACTGTTTTTT
CDR3: CASSPGRTGGTNEKLFF
D: TRBD1
size: -
J: TRBJ1-4
V: TRBV5-8

DNA: TGTGCCAGCAGCCTAATAGCGGGAGACAACGAGCAGTACTTC
CDR3: CASSLIAGDNEQYF
D: TRBD2
size: -
J: TRBJ2-7
V: TRBV3-1/TRBV3-2

DNA: TGTGCCAGCAGCTTCAGCGGGGGGCTTGGCTACACCTTC
CDR3: CASSFSGGLGYTF
D: -
size: -
J: TRBJ1-2
V: TRBV5-8

DNA: TGTGCCAGCAGCCAAGCCAGGTTCGTGAACACTGAAGCTTTCTTT
CDR3: CASSQARFVNTEAFF
D: -
size: -
J: TRBJ1-1
V: TRBV3-1/TRBV3-2

DNA: TGTGCCAGCAGTCCGAAGAGACTAGCGGGAGACTACCAAGAGACCCAGTACTTC
CDR3: CASSPKRLAGDYQETQYF
D: TRBD2
size: -
J: TRBJ2-5
V: TRBV27

DNA: TGTGCCAGCAGCTTAGCGTGGACACTCCAAGAGACCCAGTACTTC
CDR3: CASSLAWTLQETQYF
D: -
size: -
J: TRBJ2-5
V: TRBV7-2

DNA: TGTGCCAGCAAACCCGTGGGACAGAGCCTTAGCAATCAGCCCCAGCATTTT
CDR3: CASKPVGQSLSNQPQHF
D: TRBD1
size: -
J: TRBJ1-5
V: TRBV28

DNA: TGTGCCAGCAGCCCATCCCAGGGAAATTCACCCCTCCACTTT
CDR3: CASSPSQGNSPLHF
D: -
size: -
J: TRBJ1-6
V: TRBV3-1/TRBV3-2

DNA: TGTGCCAGCTCCGGACTAGCGGGGACCGGGGAGCTGTTTTTT
CDR3: CASSGLAGTGELFF
D: TRBD2
size: -
J: TRBJ2-2
V: TRBV6-5

DNA: TGTGCCAGCAGCCAAGGGCTAGCGGTTAACTACGAGCAGTACTTC
CDR3: CASSQGLAVNYEQYF
D: TRBD2
size: -
J: TRBJ2-7
V: TRBV3-1/TRBV3-2

DNA: TGTGCCAGCAGCTTAGGGGGGACAGGCCCTTTTTCGGAAGAGACCCAGTACTTC
CDR3: CASSLGGTGPFSEETQYF
D: TRBD1
size: -
J: TRBJ2-5
V: TRBV11-3